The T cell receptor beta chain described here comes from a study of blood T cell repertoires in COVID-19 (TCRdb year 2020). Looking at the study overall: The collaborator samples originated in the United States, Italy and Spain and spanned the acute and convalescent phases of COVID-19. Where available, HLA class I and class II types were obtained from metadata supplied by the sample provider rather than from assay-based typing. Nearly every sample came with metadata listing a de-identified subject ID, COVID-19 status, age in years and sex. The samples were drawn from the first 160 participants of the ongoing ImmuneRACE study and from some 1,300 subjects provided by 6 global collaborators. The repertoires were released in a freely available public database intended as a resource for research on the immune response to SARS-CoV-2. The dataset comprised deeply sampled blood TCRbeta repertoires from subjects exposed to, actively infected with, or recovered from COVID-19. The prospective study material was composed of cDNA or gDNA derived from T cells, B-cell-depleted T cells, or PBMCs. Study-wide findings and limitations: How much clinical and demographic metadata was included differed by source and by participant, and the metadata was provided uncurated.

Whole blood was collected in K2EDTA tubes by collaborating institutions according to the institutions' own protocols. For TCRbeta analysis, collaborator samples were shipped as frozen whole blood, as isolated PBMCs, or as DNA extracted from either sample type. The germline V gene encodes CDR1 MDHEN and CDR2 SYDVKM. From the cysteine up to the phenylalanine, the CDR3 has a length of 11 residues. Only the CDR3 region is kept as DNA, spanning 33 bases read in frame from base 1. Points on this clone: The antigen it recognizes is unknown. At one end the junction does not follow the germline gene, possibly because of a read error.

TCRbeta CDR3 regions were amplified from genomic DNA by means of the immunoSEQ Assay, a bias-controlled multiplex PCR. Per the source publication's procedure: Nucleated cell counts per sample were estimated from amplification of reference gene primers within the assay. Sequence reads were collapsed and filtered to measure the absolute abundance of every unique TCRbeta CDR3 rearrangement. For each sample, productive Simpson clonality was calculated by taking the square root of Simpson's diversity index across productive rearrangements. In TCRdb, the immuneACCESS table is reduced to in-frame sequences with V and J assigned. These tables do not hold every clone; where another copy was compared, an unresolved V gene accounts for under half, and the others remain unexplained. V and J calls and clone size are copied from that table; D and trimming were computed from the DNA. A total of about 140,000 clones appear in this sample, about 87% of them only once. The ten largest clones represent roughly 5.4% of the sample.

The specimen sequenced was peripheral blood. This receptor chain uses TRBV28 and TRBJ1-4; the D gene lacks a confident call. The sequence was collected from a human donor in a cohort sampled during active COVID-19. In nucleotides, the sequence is TGTGCCGGCAGGAGATACGAAAAACTGTTTTTT. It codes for CAGRRYEKLFF.